This passage covers 6 T cell receptor beta chains from one sample sequenced in a study of blood T cells in healthy people across ages. With a J-beta primer mix and a sample-barcoded 5' primer, a second PCR ran about 7 to 12 cycles. TCRdb ran MiXCR on the 5' RACE reads and lists one entry per CDR3 protein. The sample includes around 990,000 distinct CDR3 sequences, almost 25% of them seen just once. These data were also filed under a second study, of T cells of mothers and their children.

The specimen was blood. These receptors were collected from a girl aged 2-10 years in good health.

This clonotype was detected a few times. In DNA, the CDR3 is TGTGCCAGCAGTCTATCGATGGCGACCCAGTACTTC. This translates into CASSLSMATQYF. This sequence joins TRBV6-2 or TRBV6-3 and TRBJ2-5, with D uncertain. Trimming removed 5 bases at V and 7 bases at J, with 11 bases between. Germline assignment: CDR1 MNHEY and CDR2 SVGEGT. The length of the CDR3 is 12 residues.

The chain uses TRBV20-1 and TRBJ2-3; no clear D. Germline V gives CDR1 DFQATT, CDR2 SNEGSKA (reference sequence). V was pared by 1 base and J by 0 bases, with 11 bases between. The CDR3 has 15 amino acids. CDR3 nucleotides: TGCAGTGCTAGAGCGGCTAGGCACAGCACAGATACGCAGTATTTT. Translating gives CSARAARHSTDTQYF.

In its sample, this clonotype was seen a few times. CDR3 in DNA: TGCAGTGCTTCGCCCAGCTCGGAGACCCAGTACTTC. Amino acid sequence: CSASPSSETQYF. The chain joins TRBV20-1 to TRBJ2-5; D not certain. V lost 5 bases and J 5 bases, leaving 12 bases between the germline ends. The CDR3 contains 12 residues. Germline V gene lookup returns CDR1 DFQATT and CDR2 SNEGSKA (reference sequence).

The count of this clonotype is one. This may arise from a read error, as a much more abundant clone is one base away. The chain employs TRBV6-5 and TRBJ1-6; D unresolved. V was shortened by 4 bases and J by 4 bases, with 14 bases between the two germline ends. The CDR3 is 16 amino acids. Germline CDR1 and CDR2: MNHEY and SVGAGI. This CDR3 is CASSCGEPLYNSPLHF. The CDR3 DNA follows: TGTGCCAGCAGTTGCGGGGAACCCCTTTATAATTCACCCCTCCACTTT.

V is TRBV2 and J is TRBJ1-1; D gene uncertain. Trimming cost V 5 bases and J 1 base, with 14 bases left between them. Germline CDR1 is SNHLY and CDR2 is FYNNEI. The CDR3 spans 15 residues. This chain's CDR3 is CASSLRHAQNTEAFF. The CDR3 DNA follows: TGTGCCAGCAGTTTACGACACGCTCAGAACACTGAAGCTTTCTTT.

For this clonotype: Sequence at one end of the junction differs from germline and may be a read error. The CDR3 spells CAGSFQAGVGEQYF. CDR3 DNA sequence: TGTGCCGGCAGTTTCCAAGCGGGAGTAGGCGAGCAGTACTTC. V gene TRBV28 combines with J gene TRBJ2-7, with 8 positions matching TRBD2. This CDR3 has 14 amino acids. Germline V gene lookup returns CDR1 MDHEN and CDR2 SYDVKM.